This T cell receptor beta chain was obtained from a study of cytomegalovirus exposure and HLA in healthy donors. About this clone itself: Antigen specificity is unknown.

Germline V gene lookup returns CDR1 LNHDA and CDR2 SQIVND (reference sequence). V was pared by 5 bases and J by 6 bases, with 20 bases of the junction left unmatched. This CDR3 comprises 18 residues. The study's findings and limits: A likely sequencing artifact accounted for one observed cluster of highly shared sequence variants. In vitro experiments confirmed that three CMV-associated chains were specific for CMV antigens. Later on, analysis showed that most CMV-associated TCR beta chains appeared to be HLA-restricted. Most of the TCR beta V segments (in an earlier analysis) were productive either about 87% or about 30% of the time.

The PCR used 60 Vbeta and 13 Jbeta primers. TCRdb's table, derived via immunoSEQ multiplex PCR, lists solely in-frame clones and lacks some. The repertoire holds under 200,000 clones, roughly 80% seen once, with more than 1.5% in the top ten. Sequences were obtained from PBMCs. The TCR sequence derives from a man aged 18 to 29 in good health and CMV-seronegative. The chain couples TRBV19 to TRBJ2-7; TRBD1 matches 9 bases. The CDR3 is CASSPFPGTGIDGGEQYF. The DNA of the CDR3 is TGTGCCAGTAGTCCATTCCCCGGGACAGGGATCGATGGTGGCGAGCAGTACTTC.